This T cell receptor (beta chain) appears in the sequencing data of a study of metastatic and nonmetastatic thyroid tumors (dated by TCRdb to the early 2020s). Regarding the complete study: For patients with malignant and with benign thyroid disease, the researchers compared repertoires between peripheral blood samples and tumor or nodule tissue samples.

No patient had received any treatment before thyroid surgery. The study retrospectively analysed patient clinical samples collected from the early 2010s to the late 2010s using T-cell receptor beta sequencing. From a lookup of the germline V gene (reference sequence), CDR1 and CDR2 are MNHEY and SMNVEV. The CDR3, from cysteine to phenylalanine, totals 14 residues. CDR3 DNA only is kept here, 42 bases in frame from base 1. Trimming removed 2 bases from V and 2 bases from J, leaving 10 bases between the germline ends. This clone was recorded many times. What antigen it recognizes has not been identified. One base away there is no much larger clone; base qualities are not given. Broad study findings and their caveats: In both blood and tumor samples, TCR beta diversity was reported to be significantly higher in malignant tumors than in benign nodules.

Receptor amplification or capture employed PCR. TCRdb shows the sequencer as Illumina HiSeq 4000. High-throughput sequencing was used to profile the CDR3 region of the TCR beta-chain in every patient. In the original analysis: CDR3 differences across clinicopathological groups were used to build a classifier for discriminating distant-metastatic papillary thyroid cancer patients. The Shannon index was used to assess repertoire diversity, and the Morisita-Horn index was used to assess tumor-blood repertoire similarity. TCRdb reworked the public reads: Q25 trimming with fastp, MiXCR clone assembly, productive beta chains retained. TCRdb's processing, not the study's, gives the V and J calls here. The sample data list about 47,000 clones, and under 25% of these were observed just once. Clones ranked in the top ten supply 3.4% of the sample.

In this chain, TRBV27 is recombined with TRBJ2-7, with no confidently assigned D gene. This sequence was found in a male donor with papillary thyroid cancer or a benign thyroid nodule (not recorded which). Some clones in this sample may be carry-over from other donors' samples. Material for sequencing was blood. The CDR3 reads CASSLSDGPYEQYF. The DNA reads TGTGCCAGCAGTTTAAGCGACGGTCCCTACGAGCAGTACTTC.